This TCR beta chain appears in the sequencing data of a study of shared clonotypes between healthy human individuals (dated by TCRdb to the early 2020s). With respect to the entire study: The cohort included a few men and a couple of women between 18 and 49 years of age. Each donor's leukapheresis produced roughly between roughly 0.94 and 9.5 billion PBMCs. To estimate repertoire size and how much clonotype sharing occurs between individuals, the study deeply sequenced the blood TCR repertoires of a handful of healthy adults. Different laboratories and diverse techniques were used to prepare libraries and sequence TCR repertoires, to increase sequencing depth and limit assay-specific biases. For each donor, three plates each were used for CD4 naive and CD4 memory, two plates were used for CD8 naive, and one plate was used for CD8 memory. Paper-wide results and their limitations: Higher generation probabilities were observed for clonotypes shared by all four sorted-subset donors than for non-shared clonotypes. About 5% of naive CD4, around 4% of naive CD8, about 2.4% of memory CD4, and 0.4% of memory CD8 clonotypes were shared across a few donors. Rarefaction of sorted-subset datasets indicated incomplete sequencing despite the large sequencing depth. Sampling was restricted to blood, and TCR repertoires in tissue are likely to differ from TCR repertoires in blood. The small number of donors limited the genetic and exposure-history diversity represented. Pairwise subsampling indicated that sequencing depth was expected to affect the degree of clonotype sharing among donors. Larger estimated clonotype richness was generally found for naive subsets than for memory subsets.

TCR CDR3 regions were amplified from genomic DNA by multiplex PCR using the deep immunoSEQ assay. Extracted genomic DNA from each cell subset was spread evenly across all wells of several immunoSEQ 96-well plates, with each plate serving as a replicate. Each replicate PCR for sorted subsets received around 0.2 ug genomic DNA, equal to roughly 33,000 T cell genomes. Purified libraries were quantified with a Qubit 3.0 fluorometer, sized on a Bioanalyzer 2100, and re-quantified with the KAPA Library Quantification kit. Every immunoSEQ 96-well plate was sequenced on a separate single-read 150-cycle Illumina NextSeq 550 flow cell. The study's processing was this. Because only junctional sequences without quality scores were contained in the immunoSEQ output, filtering matching that applied to full-length reads could not be performed. Sequences were annotated with PyIR, a Python wrapper for IgBLAST v1.9, using IMGT germline references to assign V/J genes and CDR3. Reads were removed for weak V/J assignments (E-value above 1e-6), missing CDR3, stop codons, out-of-frame junctions, or ambiguous translated residues. V3J clonotypes were defined by identical inferred V gene, J gene, and CDR3 amino acid sequence. Percentage overlap between repertoires was computed as shared unique clonotypes divided by the size of the smaller repertoire. RTK rarefaction, the Chao1 estimator, and Recon v2.1 estimates of unobserved clonotypes were used to assess repertoire richness. Generation probabilities for all TCRbeta clonotypes obtained by the gDNA method from several donors were computed using OLGA. What TCRdb holds here is the immuneACCESS table cut down to in-frame rearrangements. Part of the clones is not present; checked against another copy, under half of the missing clones reflect an unresolved V gene, and the others are unexplained. Clonal size and the V and J genes are those of that table, whereas D and trimming came from the DNA. The sample has more than 600,000 clones on record, about 92% of them singletons. About 24% of the sample is taken by the ten largest.

As to this clone: Its antigen is still unknown. Within one base of it there is no much larger clone, and no base qualities were kept. The same CDR3 is also encoded by other DNA sequences in this sample.

From the germline V gene (reference sequence), CDR1 is SEHNR and CDR2 is FQNEAQ. Unmatched junction bases come to 2, with V trimmed by 1 base and J by 7 bases. Reading from cysteine to phenylalanine, the CDR3 counts 15 amino acids. Only the CDR3 DNA stays, 45 bases, in frame from base 1. CD8 naive samples were CD45RO-negative cells positively selected for CCR7, giving a CD45RA+CCR7+ population that excluded TemRA cells. Healthy HIV-negative adults with no recently reported acute infections or vaccinations were included as donors. Every donor was a Caucasian adult living in Nashville, Tennessee, USA. After blood collection by leukapheresis, PBMCs were isolated using Ficoll-Histopaque density gradient centrifugation and then cryopreserved in the vapor phase of liquid nitrogen. Analytical flow cytometry was used to check the purity and quantity of every magnetically sorted T cell population. Each sorted fraction had its genomic DNA isolated and then quantified by UV absorbance on a Nanodrop 2000c.

The V and J genes are TRBV7-9 and TRBJ2-1, with 12 middle bases fitting TRBD2. Input material: naive CD8+ T cells sorted from blood. The intended sense of this specimen's cell subset or site label: CD45RA+CCR7+. This receptor was taken from a man aged 25-45 years in good health. The CDR3 reads as follows: CASSLGLAGVNEQFF. The DNA sequence reads TGTGCCAGCAGCTTAGGACTAGCGGGAGTGAATGAGCAGTTCTTC. Outside the CDR3, residues come from the reference TRBV7-9 and TRBJ2-1 proteins, so the full variable domain is: DTGVSQNPRHKITKRGQNVTFRCDPISEHNRLYWYRQTLGQGPEFLTYFQNEAQLEKSRLLSDRFSAERPKGSFSTLEIQRTEQGDSAMYLCASSLGLAGVNEQFFGPGTRLTVL.